These 10 T cell receptor beta chains share one sample of origin, sequenced in a study of a mutant IDH1 vaccine in newly diagnosed glioma. This sample's time point: week 35, safety follow-up. The study gave 300 ug of mutant IDH1 20-mer peptide per vaccine dose, with topical imiquimod. Generated by immunoSEQ multiplex PCR, the TCRdb table keeps only in-frame clones and is missing some. Here the sample spans about 45,000 clones, approximately 92% being singletons. These TCRs are of unknown antigen specificity. The sequences come from PBMCs, collected from a glioma patient whose treatment included an IDH1 peptide vaccine. All receptors derive from a man aged 50 to 59 with glioma.

The genes are TRBV7-9 and TRBJ2-5; no clear D. The CDR3 has 12 residues. CDR1 is SEHNR and CDR2 is FQNEAQ in the germline V gene (reference sequence). V lost 1 base to trimming and J lost 5 bases, with 5 bases between them. This CDR3 reads CASSLVMETQYF. The CDR3 nucleotides are TGTGCCAGCAGCTTAGTAATGGAGACCCAGTACTTC. Supplemented by reference TRBV7-9 and TRBJ2-5, the full variable domain reads DTGVSQNPRHKITKRGQNVTFRCDPISEHNRLYWYRQTLGQGPEFLTYFQNEAQLEKSRLLSDRFSAERPKGSFSTLEIQRTEQGDSAMYLCASSLVMETQYFGPGTRLLVL.

The V call is TRBV19, the J call TRBJ2-7, with 7 bases aligning to TRBD2. Germline assignment: CDR1 LNHDA and CDR2 SQIVND (reference sequence). This CDR3 is 15 amino acids long. Trimming at V came to 0 bases and at J to 2 bases, leaving 4 bases not matched to a gene. The CDR3 loop is CASSIEAGVTYEQYF. The CDR3 DNA reads TGTGCCAGTAGTATAGAGGCGGGGGTAACCTACGAGCAGTACTTC.

The sample holds a few counts of this clone. The gene calls are TRBV29-1 and TRBJ2-4; D unclear. This CDR3 comprises 13 residues. Germline values: CDR1 SQVTM, CDR2 ANQGSEA. V shed 4 bases and J shed 5 bases, with 12 bases lying between them. The DNA of the CDR3 is TGCAGCGTTGCGGGTCAGTTGGAAAACATTCAGTACTTC. This encodes CSVAGQLENIQYF.

The gene calls are TRBV18 and TRBJ1-1, with 10 bases aligning to TRBD1. This CDR3 region has 14 residues. Germline CDR1 reads KGHSH; CDR2 reads LQKENI. V shed 6 bases, J shed 5 bases, and the junction held 6 bases outside the gene matches. This chain's CDR3 is CASSETGGRTEAFF. The CDR3 DNA follows: TGTGCCAGCTCCGAGACAGGGGGCAGGACTGAAGCTTTCTTT.

In its sample, this clone was seen once. The chain combines TRBV11-2 with TRBJ2-7; 7 bases match TRBD2. Germline lookup yields CDR1 SGHAT and CDR2 FQNNGV. This CDR3 has 16 residues. V gave up 6 bases and J gave up 1 base; unmatched junction bases: 12. CDR3 nucleotides: TGTGCCAGCAGACCGGTCCGGACTAGTCTTTCCTACGAGCAGTACTTC. Its translation: CASRPVRTSLSYEQYF.

The V and J genes are TRBV5-1 and TRBJ2-7; a weak D match, TRBD2 (6 bases). Trimming took off 3 bases at V and 0 bases at J, with 16 bases between the two ends. Per germline, CDR1 SGHRS and CDR2 YFSETQ. The length of the CDR3 is 16 residues. In DNA, the CDR3 is TGCGCCAGCAGCTCTGATGGCCTAGCGTACTCCTACGAGCAGTACTTC. As protein: CASSSDGLAYSYEQYF.

This chain connects TRBV6-1 to TRBJ2-7, with 8 bases aligning to TRBD1. The germline gives CDR1 MNHNS, CDR2 SASEGT. This CDR3 is built from 13 residues. The junction had 9 bases not matched to a gene; V was cut back by 10 bases and J by 4 bases. CDR3 DNA sequence: TGTGCCATTCATTGGACAGGGTCTTACGAGCAGTACTTC. Translation gives CAIHWTGSYEQYF.

As DNA, the CDR3 is TGTGCCAGCAGCCGGCTCCTAGCGGGAGCGGGTTTGACAGATACGCAGTATTTT. This gives the protein CASSRLLAGAGLTDTQYF. The rearrangement joins TRBV11-2 to TRBJ2-3, with TRBD2 matching 10 bases. The ends lost 5 bases at V and 3 bases at J; junction bases unmatched: 14. Germline lookup yields CDR1 SGHAT and CDR2 FQNNGV. The CDR3 consists of 18 residues.

The V gene is TRBV10-3, the J gene TRBJ1-1; D uncertain. Germline CDR1 is ENHRY and CDR2 is SYGVKD. This CDR3 spans 13 amino acids. Trimming pared 2 bases from V and 7 bases from J, leaving 11 bases between. CDR3 in amino acids: CAISEGSGDEAFF. The CDR3 DNA follows: TGTGCCATCAGTGAGGGCAGCGGGGATGAAGCTTTCTTT.

The chain links TRBV7-9 to TRBJ1-5, with TRBD1 as a possible D gene (5 bases). The CDR3 length is 15 residues. From germline, CDR1 is SEHNR and CDR2 FQNEAQ (reference sequence). Trimming pared 4 bases from V and 4 bases from J, leaving 14 bases between. CDR3 protein: CASSSLGGGNQPQHF. CDR3 in DNA: TGTGCCAGCAGCTCACTCGGGGGGGGGAATCAGCCCCAGCATTTT.